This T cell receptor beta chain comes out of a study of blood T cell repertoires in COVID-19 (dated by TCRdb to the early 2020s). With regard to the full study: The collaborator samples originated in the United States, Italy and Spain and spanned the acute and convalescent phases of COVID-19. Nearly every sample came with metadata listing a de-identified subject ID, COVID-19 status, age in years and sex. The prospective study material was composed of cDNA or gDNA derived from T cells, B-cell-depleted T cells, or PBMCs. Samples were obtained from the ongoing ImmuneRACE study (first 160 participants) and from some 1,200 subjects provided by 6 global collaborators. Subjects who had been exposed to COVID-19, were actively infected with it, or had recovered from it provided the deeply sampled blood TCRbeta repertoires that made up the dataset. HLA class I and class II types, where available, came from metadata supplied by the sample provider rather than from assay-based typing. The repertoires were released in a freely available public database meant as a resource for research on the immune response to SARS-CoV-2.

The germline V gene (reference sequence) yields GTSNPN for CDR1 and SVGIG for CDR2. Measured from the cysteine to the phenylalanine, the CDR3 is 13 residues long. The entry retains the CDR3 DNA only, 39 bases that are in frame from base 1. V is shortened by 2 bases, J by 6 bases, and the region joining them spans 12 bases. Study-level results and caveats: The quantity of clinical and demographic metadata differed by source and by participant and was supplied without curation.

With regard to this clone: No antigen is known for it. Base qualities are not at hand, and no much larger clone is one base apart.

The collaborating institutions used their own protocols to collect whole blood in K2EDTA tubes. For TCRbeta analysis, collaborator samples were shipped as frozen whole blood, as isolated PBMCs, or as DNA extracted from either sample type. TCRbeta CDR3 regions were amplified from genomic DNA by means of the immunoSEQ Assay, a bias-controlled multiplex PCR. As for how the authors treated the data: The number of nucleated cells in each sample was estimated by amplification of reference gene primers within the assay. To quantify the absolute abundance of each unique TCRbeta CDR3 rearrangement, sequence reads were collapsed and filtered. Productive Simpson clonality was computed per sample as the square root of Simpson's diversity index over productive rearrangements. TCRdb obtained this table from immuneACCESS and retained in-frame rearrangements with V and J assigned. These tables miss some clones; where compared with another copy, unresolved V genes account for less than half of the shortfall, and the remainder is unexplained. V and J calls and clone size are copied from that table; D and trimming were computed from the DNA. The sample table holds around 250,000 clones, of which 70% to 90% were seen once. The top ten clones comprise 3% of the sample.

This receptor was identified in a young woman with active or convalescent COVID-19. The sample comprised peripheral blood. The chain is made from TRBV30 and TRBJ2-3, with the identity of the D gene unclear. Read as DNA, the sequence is TGTGCCTGGAGTCCCCGCCCTATGGATACGCAGTATTTT. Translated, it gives CAWSPRPMDTQYF.